In this sample, the clone carrying this T cell receptor beta chain turned up a few times. What it binds is not known. V was trimmed by 6 bases and J by 3 bases, leaving 9 bases between them. The germline V gene encodes CDR1 SNHLY and CDR2 FYNNEI. The CDR3 spans 13 residues. This sample was taken from a study of T cell repertoires in cytomegalovirus infection. TCRdb analysed the reads with MiXCR anew, one entry per CDR3 protein. The sample carries 370,000 or so distinct CDR3 sequences, about a third recorded once. The chain links TRBV2 to TRBJ2-1; no clear D. Sequenced here: cultured PBMCs, sampled from culture after CMV antigen stimulation. This sequence was found in a human donor in good health (CMV status not recorded). Some clones in this sample may be carry-over from other donors' samples. CDR3 coding DNA: TGTGCCAGCAGGGAGAGCTACTACAATGAGCAGTTCTTC. Protein product: CASRESYYNEQFF. Drawing the rest from reference TRBV2 and TRBJ2-1, the complete variable domain is EPEVTQTPSHQVTQMGQEVILRCVPISNHLYFYWYRQILGQKVEFLVSFYNNEISEKSEIFDDQFSVERPDGSNFTLKIRSTKLEDSAMYFCASRESYYNEQFFGPGTRLTVL.